The rows below give T cell receptor beta chains drawn from one sample of a study of cytomegalovirus exposure and HLA in healthy donors. Profiling relied on immunoSEQ multiplex PCR, and the TCRdb table lists in-frame clones only, not all of them. The ten top clones account for roughly 5.5%, within a sample of roughly 50,000 clones. The sequenced sample consisted of PBMCs. The receptors derive from a male donor in good health and CMV-seropositive. Each CDR3 is given with its conserved first and last residue. The D gene is left open where the match is weak.

d_gene: TRBD1
v_gene: TRBV7-9
len: 16
j_gene: TRBJ1-1
CDR3aa: CASSPSRGQGNTEAFF
CDR3nt: TGTGCCAGCAGCCCTTCACGAGGACAGGGGAACACTGAAGCTTTCTTT

d_gene: TRBD1
v_gene: TRBV28
len: 14
j_gene: TRBJ1-2
CDR3aa: CASSSGQGAGGYTF
CDR3nt: TGTGCCAGCAGTTCGGGACAGGGGGCTGGCGGCTACACCTTC

d_gene: -
v_gene: TRBV6-5
len: 15
j_gene: TRBJ1-5
CDR3aa: CASRLQIYSNQPQHF
CDR3nt: TGTGCCAGCAGGTTACAGATTTATAGCAATCAGCCCCAGCATTTT

d_gene: TRBD1
v_gene: TRBV7-9
len: 15
j_gene: TRBJ1-3
CDR3aa: CASRFGTDSGNTIYF
CDR3nt: TGTGCCAGCAGGTTTGGGACAGACTCTGGAAACACCATATATTTT

d_gene: TRBD1
v_gene: TRBV6-1
len: 13
j_gene: TRBJ1-2
CDR3aa: CASNYRGPYGYTF
CDR3nt: TGTGCCAGCAACTACAGGGGGCCCTATGGCTACACCTTC

d_gene: -
v_gene: TRBV28
len: 15
j_gene: TRBJ1-4
CDR3aa: CASGVVRRPGEKLFF
CDR3nt: TGTGCCAGCGGGGTCGTGCGGAGGCCCGGCGAAAAACTGTTTTTT

d_gene: -
v_gene: TRBV5-4
len: 12
j_gene: TRBJ2-7
CDR3aa: CASSSSSYEQYF
CDR3nt: TGTGCCAGCAGCTCCTCCTCCTACGAGCAGTACTTC

d_gene: TRBD2
v_gene: TRBV6-5
len: 14
j_gene: TRBJ2-3
CDR3aa: CASSYGTSFDTQYF
CDR3nt: TGTGCCAGCAGTTACGGGACTAGCTTTGATACGCAGTATTTT

d_gene: TRBD1
v_gene: TRBV7-8
len: 16
j_gene: TRBJ2-4
CDR3aa: CASSLGTGEAKNIQYF
CDR3nt: TGTGCCAGCAGCTTGGGGACAGGGGAGGCCAAAAACATTCAGTACTTC

d_gene: TRBD1
v_gene: TRBV2
len: 16
j_gene: TRBJ2-5
CDR3aa: CASSEARGGNQETQYF
CDR3nt: TGTGCCAGCAGTGAAGCGCGAGGGGGCAACCAAGAGACCCAGTACTTC

d_gene: -
v_gene: TRBV21-1
len: 15
j_gene: TRBJ2-2
CDR3aa: CASSIQGRVGGELFF
CDR3nt: TGTGCCAGCAGCATACAGGGTCGCGTTGGCGGGGAGCTGTTTTTT

d_gene: -
v_gene: TRBV28
len: 16
j_gene: TRBJ2-6
CDR3aa: CASSSPYSTGANVLTF
CDR3nt: TGTGCCAGCAGTTCGCCATACAGTACTGGGGCCAACGTCCTGACTTTC

d_gene: TRBD2
v_gene: TRBV2
len: 15
j_gene: TRBJ2-3
CDR3aa: CASSAPGLGTDTQYF
CDR3nt: TGTGCCAGCAGTGCTCCGGGACTAGGCACAGATACGCAGTATTTT

d_gene: TRBD1
v_gene: TRBV7-2
len: 15
j_gene: TRBJ1-6
CDR3aa: CASSSWAGGRSPLHF
CDR3nt: TGTGCCAGCAGCTCGTGGGCAGGGGGCCGTTCACCCCTCCACTTT

d_gene: TRBD1
v_gene: TRBV18
len: 16
j_gene: TRBJ1-2
CDR3aa: CASSPQSDRGTAGYTF
CDR3nt: TGTGCCAGCTCACCACAGTCGGACAGGGGAACAGCTGGCTACACCTTC

d_gene: -
v_gene: TRBV7-9
len: 12
j_gene: TRBJ1-1
CDR3aa: CASSPGGDEAFF
CDR3nt: TGTGCCAGCAGCCCCGGAGGAGATGAAGCTTTCTTT

d_gene: TRBD1
v_gene: TRBV14
len: 15
j_gene: TRBJ2-1
CDR3aa: CASSFDRGRYNEQFF
CDR3nt: TGTGCCAGCAGCTTCGACAGGGGTCGATACAATGAGCAGTTCTTC

d_gene: -
v_gene: TRBV15
len: 14
j_gene: TRBJ1-2
CDR3aa: CATSRDSHRDGYTF
CDR3nt: TGTGCCACCAGCAGAGATTCGCACAGGGACGGCTACACCTTC

d_gene: -
v_gene: TRBV11-3
len: 13
j_gene: TRBJ2-5
CDR3aa: CASSLRSEETQYF
CDR3nt: TGTGCCAGCAGCTTAAGATCGGAAGAGACCCAGTACTTC

d_gene: TRBD1
v_gene: TRBV7-2
len: 14
j_gene: TRBJ2-7
CDR3aa: CASSVYAGGYEQYF
CDR3nt: TGTGCCAGCAGCGTTTACGCAGGGGGCTACGAGCAGTACTTC

d_gene: TRBD2
v_gene: TRBV4-3
len: 16
j_gene: TRBJ2-7
CDR3aa: CASSPGLASGTHEQYF
CDR3nt: TGCGCCAGCAGCCCCGGGCTGGCTAGCGGGACCCACGAGCAGTACTTC

d_gene: -
v_gene: TRBV10-3
len: 13
j_gene: TRBJ1-6
CDR3aa: CAISESEESPLHF
CDR3nt: TGTGCCATCAGTGAGTCCGAGGAATCACCCCTCCACTTT

d_gene: TRBD1
v_gene: TRBV25-1
len: 14
j_gene: TRBJ1-6
CDR3aa: CASSAQGGNSPLHF
CDR3nt: TGTGCCAGCAGTGCACAGGGGGGGAATTCACCCCTCCACTTT

d_gene: TRBD1
v_gene: TRBV4-3
len: 15
j_gene: TRBJ1-1
CDR3aa: CASSQSTGGLTEAFF
CDR3nt: TGCGCCAGCAGCCAGTCCACAGGGGGCCTCACTGAAGCTTTCTTT

d_gene: -
v_gene: TRBV7-6
len: 17
j_gene: TRBJ2-3
CDR3aa: CASSLVDYPLQPYTQYF
CDR3nt: TGTGCCAGCAGCTTAGTGGACTATCCCCTTCAGCCCTATACGCAGTATTTT

d_gene: TRBD1
v_gene: TRBV28
len: 17
j_gene: TRBJ1-5
CDR3aa: CASSLSLDRLGVQPQHF
CDR3nt: TGTGCCAGCAGTTTATCCCTGGACAGGCTAGGGGTCCAGCCCCAGCATTTT

d_gene: -
v_gene: TRBV7-9
len: 14
j_gene: TRBJ2-5
CDR3aa: CASSLGGLMVGQYF
CDR3nt: TGTGCCAGCAGCTTGGGGGGGCTTATGGTAGGCCAGTACTTC

d_gene: -
v_gene: TRBV7-2
len: 13
j_gene: TRBJ2-5
CDR3aa: CASSLDYQETQYF
CDR3nt: TGTGCCAGCAGCTTAGACTACCAAGAGACCCAGTACTTC

d_gene: TRBD1
v_gene: TRBV4-1
len: 18
j_gene: TRBJ1-2
CDR3aa: CASSQDRDRGQGEDGYTF
CDR3nt: TGCGCCAGCAGCCAAGATCGGGACAGGGGCCAGGGGGAAGATGGCTACACCTTC

d_gene: -
v_gene: TRBV5-4
len: 13
j_gene: TRBJ1-2
CDR3aa: CASSSTGYYGYTF
CDR3nt: TGTGCCAGCAGCTCGACAGGATACTATGGCTACACCTTC

d_gene: TRBD1
v_gene: TRBV18
len: 15
j_gene: TRBJ2-7
CDR3aa: CASSPGGTGAYEQYF
CDR3nt: TGTGCCAGCTCACCAGGGGGGACAGGGGCCTACGAGCAGTACTTC

d_gene: -
v_gene: TRBV7-2
len: 18
j_gene: TRBJ2-3
CDR3aa: CASSSHGAATYLTDTQYF
CDR3nt: TGTGCCAGCAGCAGCCATGGGGCCGCTACCTATCTCACAGATACGCAGTATTTT

d_gene: TRBD1
v_gene: TRBV7-3
len: 17
j_gene: TRBJ2-7
CDR3aa: CASSLTSPGQGAYEQYF
CDR3nt: TGTGCCAGCAGCTTAACATCCCCGGGACAGGGAGCCTACGAGCAGTACTTC

d_gene: TRBD1
v_gene: TRBV27
len: 15
j_gene: TRBJ1-1
CDR3aa: CASSLSRTGNTEAFF
CDR3nt: TGTGCCAGCAGTTTATCCCGGACAGGGAACACTGAAGCTTTCTTT

d_gene: -
v_gene: TRBV7-2
len: 15
j_gene: TRBJ2-3
CDR3aa: CASSAGTPITDTQYF
CDR3nt: TGTGCCAGCAGCGCCGGGACACCTATCACAGATACGCAGTATTTT

d_gene: -
v_gene: TRBV28
len: 14
j_gene: TRBJ1-1
CDR3aa: CASRSDIQNTEAFF
CDR3nt: TGTGCCAGCAGGTCGGACATCCAGAACACTGAAGCTTTCTTT

d_gene: TRBD1
v_gene: TRBV27
len: 17
j_gene: TRBJ2-7
CDR3aa: CASSFTPYGTGVGEQYF
CDR3nt: TGTGCCAGCAGTTTCACCCCCTACGGGACAGGGGTTGGGGAGCAGTACTTC

d_gene: TRBD2
v_gene: TRBV27
len: 15
j_gene: TRBJ2-5
CDR3aa: CASSKLGGGRETQYF
CDR3nt: TGTGCCAGCAGTAAGCTCGGGGGGGGGAGAGAGACCCAGTACTTC

d_gene: TRBD1
v_gene: TRBV12-5
len: 17
j_gene: TRBJ1-4
CDR3aa: CASGLASGGMTNEKLFF
CDR3nt: TGTGCTAGTGGTTTGGCTTCAGGGGGGATGACTAATGAAAAACTGTTTTTT

d_gene: -
v_gene: TRBV19
len: 15
j_gene: TRBJ1-4
CDR3aa: CASSIDVGADEKLFF
CDR3nt: TGTGCCAGTAGTATAGACGTGGGGGCGGATGAAAAACTGTTTTTT

d_gene: TRBD1
v_gene: TRBV5-1
len: 15
j_gene: TRBJ1-1
CDR3aa: CASSLAGQGGTEAFF
CDR3nt: TGCGCCAGCAGCTTGGCCGGACAGGGGGGCACTGAAGCTTTCTTT

d_gene: -
v_gene: TRBV5-4
len: 16
j_gene: TRBJ2-3
CDR3aa: CASSPRAADLTDTQYF
CDR3nt: TGTGCCAGCAGCCCCCGCGCGGCTGACCTCACAGATACGCAGTATTTT

d_gene: TRBD1
v_gene: TRBV5-1
len: 15
j_gene: TRBJ2-2
CDR3aa: CASSSQGALTGELFF
CDR3nt: TGCGCCAGCAGCTCTCAGGGGGCGTTGACCGGGGAGCTGTTTTTT

d_gene: -
v_gene: TRBV7-9
len: 13
j_gene: TRBJ2-7
CDR3aa: CASSSDSSYEQYF
CDR3nt: TGTGCCAGCAGCTCGGACAGCTCCTACGAGCAGTACTTC

d_gene: -
v_gene: TRBV28
len: 14
j_gene: TRBJ1-5
CDR3aa: CASSLTLSNQPQHF
CDR3nt: TGTGCCAGCAGTTTAACTCTAAGCAATCAGCCCCAGCATTTT

d_gene: -
v_gene: TRBV5-1
len: 15
j_gene: TRBJ2-2
CDR3aa: CASSFGHGTSGELFF
CDR3nt: TGCGCCAGCAGCTTCGGACACGGCACTTCAGGGGAGCTGTTTTTT

d_gene: TRBD2
v_gene: TRBV7-2
len: 13
j_gene: TRBJ2-3
CDR3aa: CAGGGPRTDTQYF
CDR3nt: TGTGCGGGCGGGGGACCCCGCACAGATACGCAGTATTTT

d_gene: TRBD2
v_gene: TRBV4-2
len: 15
j_gene: TRBJ2-5
CDR3aa: CASSPFSSGVETQYF
CDR3nt: TGTGCCAGCAGCCCTTTCTCGAGCGGGGTAGAGACCCAGTACTTC

d_gene: TRBD1
v_gene: TRBV18
len: 15
j_gene: TRBJ1-1
CDR3aa: CASSPRTGENTEAFF
CDR3nt: TGTGCCAGCTCACCCCGGACAGGGGAGAACACTGAAGCTTTCTTT

d_gene: TRBD1
v_gene: TRBV29-1
len: 14
j_gene: TRBJ2-1
CDR3aa: CSVYSRGQYNEQFF
CDR3nt: TGCAGCGTTTATTCAAGGGGGCAATACAATGAGCAGTTCTTC

d_gene: -
v_gene: TRBV28
len: 13
j_gene: TRBJ2-7
CDR3aa: CVTRRGPGYEQYF
CDR3nt: TGTGTTACACGCAGGGGTCCCGGCTACGAGCAGTACTTC

d_gene: -
v_gene: TRBV12-5
len: 15
j_gene: TRBJ2-6
CDR3aa: CASGLGDSGANVLTF
CDR3nt: TGTGCTAGTGGTTTGGGAGACTCTGGGGCCAACGTCCTGACTTTC

d_gene: TRBD1
v_gene: TRBV2
len: 15
j_gene: TRBJ1-1
CDR3aa: CASSPDAGGNTEAFF
CDR3nt: TGTGCCAGCAGTCCGGACGCAGGGGGCAACACTGAAGCTTTCTTT

d_gene: -
v_gene: TRBV19
len: 13
j_gene: TRBJ2-7
CDR3aa: CATSRTASYEQYF
CDR3nt: TGTGCCACCTCCCGGACAGCCTCCTACGAGCAGTACTTC

d_gene: TRBD1
v_gene: TRBV9
len: 14
j_gene: TRBJ2-5
CDR3aa: CASSPRTGQETQYF
CDR3nt: TGTGCCAGCAGCCCACGGACAGGGCAAGAGACCCAGTACTTC

d_gene: -
v_gene: TRBV27
len: 14
j_gene: TRBJ1-1
CDR3aa: CASSGKEGMTEAFF
CDR3nt: TGTGCCAGCAGTGGGAAGGAGGGTATGACTGAAGCTTTCTTT

d_gene: TRBD1
v_gene: TRBV10-3
len: 15
j_gene: TRBJ2-7
CDR3aa: CAISELGTVSYEQYF
CDR3nt: TGTGCCATCAGTGAGCTCGGGACAGTGTCCTACGAGCAGTACTTC

d_gene: -
v_gene: TRBV28
len: 14
j_gene: TRBJ2-1
CDR3aa: CASSSLYSYNEQFF
CDR3nt: TGTGCCAGCAGTTCCCTTTACTCCTACAATGAGCAGTTCTTC